These 29 T cell receptor beta chains were sequenced from one sample in a study of blood T cell repertoires in COVID-19. Only in-frame clones appear in the TCRdb table, and some are missing; sequencing was by immunoSEQ multiplex PCR. The sample shows about 95,000 clones, around 86% of them seen only once. The sequencing input was peripheral blood. The receptors come from a woman in her seventies with acute or convalescent COVID-19.

The chain carries TRBV13 and TRBJ2-3, with TRBD2 identical over 9 bases. CDR3 size: 14 residues. Germline V CDR1 and CDR2: PRHDT, FYEKMQ (reference sequence). The V and J ends lost 2 bases and 4 bases, in that order; junction bases with no gene match: 1. The DNA of the CDR3 is TGTGCCAGCAGCTTACGCGGGGGGGCAGATACGCAGTATTTT. Its protein product is CASSLRGGADTQYF.

The V and J genes are TRBV4-1 and TRBJ2-1; TRBD2 aligns across 13 bases. The V gene's germline CDR1 is MGHRA and CDR2 YSYEKL. The junction had 8 bases not matched to a gene; V was cut back by 0 bases and J by 6 bases. This CDR3 spans 18 amino acids. The CDR3: CASSQDPGLAGPTNEQFF. The CDR3 nucleotides read TGCGCCAGCAGCCAAGATCCGGGACTAGCGGGACCCACCAATGAGCAGTTCTTC.

This chain links TRBV28 with TRBJ1-4; tentatively, D is TRBD1 (5 bases). From germline, CDR1 is MDHEN and CDR2 SYDVKM. V was pared by 4 bases and J by 12 bases, with 21 bases between. The CDR3 is 15 residues long. CDR3 amino acids: CASSSAGVGEGELFF. The DNA for the CDR3 is TGTGCCAGCAGTTCCGCGGGAGTGGGGGAGGGAGAACTGTTTTTT.

This rearrangement joins TRBV7-2 to TRBJ2-3, with a possible D match to TRBD1 (6 bases). The CDR3 covers 14 residues. In germline, CDR1 is SGHTA, CDR2 FQGNSA. Trimming removed 2 bases at V and 2 bases at J, with 8 bases between. This CDR3 reads CASSLSGHTDTQYF. DNA for the CDR3: TGTGCCAGCAGCTTATCGGGACACACAGATACGCAGTATTTT.

The chain carries TRBV28 and TRBJ1-5; 7 bases map to TRBD1. J lost 4 bases, V lost 6 bases, and 6 bases had no gene match. CDR1 MDHEN and CDR2 SYDVKM come from the germline V gene. The CDR3 length is 14 residues. The CDR3 sequence: CASRPGQSNQPQHF. The CDR3 DNA follows: TGTGCCAGCAGGCCGGGACAGAGTAATCAGCCCCAGCATTTT.

This clone was picked up one time. CDR3 nucleotides: TGTGCCAGTAGTCGACCGACAGGGCCAAGCAATCAGCCCCAGCATTTT. Translation: CASSRPTGPSNQPQHF. The gene calls are TRBV19 and TRBJ1-5, with TRBD1 matching over 7 bases. The junction had 8 bases not matched to a gene; V was cut back by 5 bases and J by 1 base. Germline CDR1 reads LNHDA; CDR2 reads SQIVND (reference sequence). CDR3 length: 16 residues.

The chain couples TRBV5-1 to TRBJ2-7; 7 nucleotides match TRBD2. Germline CDR1 reads SGHRS; CDR2 reads YFSETQ. There are 15 residues in the CDR3. The J segment lost 2 bases and the V segment lost 2 bases, leaving 7 bases of the junction unmatched. CDR3 in amino acids: CASSFQAGLPYEQYF. The CDR3 DNA follows: TGCGCCAGCAGCTTCCAAGCGGGGTTACCCTACGAGCAGTACTTC.

This clone has just one count. This chain joins TRBV24-1 and TRBJ2-3; tentative D call: TRBD2 (6 bases). From germline, CDR1 is KGHDR and CDR2 SFDVKD. The CDR3 contains 14 residues. Trimming took off 5 bases at V and 3 bases at J, with 11 bases between the two ends. The CDR3 region is CATSGREKTDTQYF. The CDR3 DNA is TGTGCCACCAGTGGTCGGGAGAAAACAGATACGCAGTATTTT.

This clone was counted a single time. The V call is TRBV9, the J call TRBJ1-1, with 9 bases aligning to TRBD1. Germline-derived CDR1 and CDR2 are SGDLS and YYNGEE. Trimming at V came to 3 bases and at J to 10 bases, leaving 25 bases not matched to a gene. This CDR3 region has 19 residues. The CDR3 DNA follows: TGTGCCAGCAGCGCAGGGACAGGGTTTGGGCCTGGGGTGGGTGAGAGAGCTTTCTTT. This sequence encodes CASSAGTGFGPGVGERAFF.

This clone was detected only once. This chain connects TRBV3-1 (or the pseudogene TRBV3-2) to TRBJ1-5, with TRBD1 matching 7 bases. This CDR3 spans 14 amino acids. V dropped 1 base and J dropped 9; count of bases not matched to a gene: 6. The V gene's germline CDR1 is LGHDT and CDR2 YNNKEL (reference sequence). CDR3 sequence reads: CASSQGDSKRPQHF. In DNA, the CDR3 is TGTGCCAGCAGCCAAGGGGACAGTAAAAGGCCCCAGCATTTT.

The V gene is TRBV7-9, the J gene TRBJ2-7, with 7 nucleotides matching TRBD1. The CDR3 runs 13 residues. Germline CDR1 and CDR2: SEHNR and FQNEAQ (reference sequence). V lost 5 bases, J lost 1 base, and 2 bases stayed unmatched. CDR3 sequence reads: CASSDRVSYEQYF. For the CDR3, the DNA is TGTGCCAGCAGCGACAGGGTGTCCTACGAGCAGTACTTC. The full variable domain, its missing parts supplied by reference TRBV7-9 and TRBJ2-7, is DTGVSQNPRHKITKRGQNVTFRCDPISEHNRLYWYRQTLGQGPEFLTYFQNEAQLEKSRLLSDRFSAERPKGSFSTLEIQRTEQGDSAMYLCASSDRVSYEQYFGPGTRLTVT.

This clone has just a few counts. The chain uses TRBV6-5 and TRBJ1-2, with D perhaps TRBD1 (6 bases). V lost 8 bases to trimming and J lost 7 bases, with 11 bases between them. The germline V gene has CDR1 MNHEY and CDR2 SVGAGI. The CDR3 spans 11 residues. The chain's CDR3 is CASVNRVGYTF. Here the CDR3 DNA reads TGTGCCAGCGTCAACAGGGTTGGCTACACCTTC.

This chain joins TRBV19 and TRBJ1-5; D is unclear. Trimming stripped 4 bases from V and 4 bases from J, with 5 bases between. CDR1 is LNHDA, CDR2 SQIVND, per germline (reference sequence). The CDR3 is made up of 12 amino acids. CDR3 region: CASSRGNQPQHF. The CDR3 coding sequence is TGTGCCAGTAGTAGAGGGAATCAGCCCCAGCATTTT.

This clone was seen more than once but under ten times. V gene TRBV19 combines with J gene TRBJ2-2, with a weak D call TRBD1 (6 bases). Trimming removed 3 bases at V and 2 bases at J, with 13 bases between. CDR1 is LNHDA and CDR2 is SQIVND in the germline V gene (reference sequence). The CDR3 runs to 16 residues. The CDR3 bases are TGTGCCAGTAGTATGATGGCAGGGGTAAACACCGGGGAGCTGTTTTTT. Translated, it gives CASSMMAGVNTGELFF. Variable domain in full (rest from reference TRBV19 and TRBJ2-2): DGGITQSPKYLFRKEGQNVTLSCEQNLNHDAMYWYRQDPGQGLRLIYYSQIVNDFQKGDIAEGYSVSREKKESFPLTVTSAQKNPTAFYLCASSMMAGVNTGELFFGEGSRLTVL.

The V call is TRBV2, the J call TRBJ1-6, with 9 bases fitting TRBD1. CDR1 SNHLY and CDR2 FYNNEI come from the germline V gene. The trim removed 6 bases at V and 10 bases at J, leaving 7 bases unmatched. The CDR3 consists of 14 residues. The chain's CDR3 is CASRGQGVPSPLHF. The DNA of the CDR3 is TGTGCCAGCAGGGGACAGGGAGTCCCCTCACCCCTCCACTTT.

The chain couples TRBV28 to TRBJ1-2; D may be TRBD1 (6 bases). This CDR3 has 15 amino acids. Germline V gene lookup returns CDR1 MDHEN and CDR2 SYDVKM. V shed 7 bases and J shed 1 base, with 16 bases lying between them. The chain's CDR3 is CASNARGRYNYGYTF. CDR3 coding DNA: TGTGCCAGCAACGCCAGGGGTCGGTATAACTATGGCTACACCTTC.

V usage is TRBV2 and J usage is TRBJ1-2, with 7 nucleotides matching TRBD1. The CDR3 is 14 amino acids. The V gene end was trimmed by 3 bases and the J gene end by 4 bases; junction bases not matched to a gene: 5. The germline V gene encodes CDR1 SNHLY and CDR2 FYNNEI. DNA for the CDR3: TGTGCCAGCAGTGACGCGCGGGACAGCTATGGCTACACCTTC. Protein: CASSDARDSYGYTF.

The chain carries TRBV6-5 and TRBJ1-2, with D maybe TRBD1 (5 bases). CDR3 length equals 13 residues. Trimming pared 7 bases from V and 7 bases from J, leaving 16 bases between. Looked up from germline, CDR1 is MNHEY and CDR2 is SVGAGI. The CDR3 loop reads CASNQPGRGGYTF. CDR3 sequence (DNA): TGTGCCAGCAACCAACCCGGAAGGGGTGGCTACACCTTC.

This rearrangement joins TRBV11-3 to TRBJ1-1; D is undetermined. Germline CDR1 reads SGHNT; CDR2 reads YENEEA. This CDR3 region has 14 residues. Trimming took 2 bases from V and 4 from J, leaving 11 bases between them. CDR3 sequence (DNA): TGTGCCAGCAGCTTATCCGGGGAACGCACTGAAGCTTTCTTT. Translation gives CASSLSGERTEAFF.

This chain joins TRBV7-2 and TRBJ2-3; D is perhaps TRBD1 (6 bases). This CDR3 is 16 amino acids long. Trimming left V 1 base short and J 6 bases short, with 17 bases between. Per the germline V gene, CDR1 is SGHTA and CDR2 is FQGNSA. CDR3 in amino acids: CASSLVGDTSRDTQYF. In nucleotides, the CDR3 is TGTGCCAGCAGCTTAGTTGGGGACACTTCAAGGGATACGCAGTATTTT. Supplemented by reference TRBV7-2 and TRBJ2-3, the full variable domain reads GAGVSQSPSNKVTEKGKDVELRCDPISGHTALYWYRQSLGQGLEFLIYFQGNSAPDKSGLPSDRFSAERTGGSVSTLTIQRTQQEDSAVYLCASSLVGDTSRDTQYFGPGTRLTVL.

The genes are TRBV6-2 or TRBV6-3 and TRBJ1-2; TRBD1 agrees at 7 bases. The CDR3 is 14 amino acids. V gave up 2 bases and J gave up 4 bases; unmatched junction bases: 4. CDR1 is MNHEY and CDR2 is SVGEGT in the germline V gene. Here the CDR3 reads CASSYARDSYGYTF. DNA for the CDR3: TGTGCCAGCAGTTACGCCCGGGACAGCTATGGCTACACCTTC.

The rearrangement joins TRBV28 to TRBJ1-2; possibly TRBD1 for D (5 bases). The germline V and J ends were trimmed by 6 bases and 2 bases, with 10 bases remaining between them. This CDR3 has 13 residues. Germline values: CDR1 MDHEN, CDR2 SYDVKM. CDR3 residues: CASRLGQNYGYTF. The CDR3 DNA sequence: TGTGCCAGCAGGCTCGGACAAAACTATGGCTACACCTTC.

The chain combines TRBV24-1 with TRBJ1-2; D remains unclear. Germline V gives CDR1 KGHDR, CDR2 SFDVKD. The CDR3 sequence is 17 residues long. The V gene lost 1 base and the J gene lost 1 base, with 15 bases spanning the gap. The CDR3 is CATSDLDCGVLNYGYTF. The DNA for the CDR3 is TGTGCCACCAGTGATTTAGATTGCGGGGTCCTTAACTATGGCTACACCTTC.

The chain uses TRBV18 and TRBJ1-6, with TRBD1 matching over 7 bases. V lost 3 bases and J lost 9; bases outside the gene matches: 11. CDR3 length: 16 residues. Germline CDR1 and CDR2: KGHSH and LQKENI. The CDR3 region is CASSPTDRMKFSPLHF. CDR3 sequence (DNA): TGTGCCAGCTCACCGACGGACAGGATGAAATTTTCACCCCTCCACTTT.

The chain recombines TRBV28 with TRBJ2-5; 8 nucleotides align to TRBD2. Germline assignment: CDR1 MDHEN and CDR2 SYDVKM. The CDR3 is 14 residues long. V lost 4 bases to trimming and J lost 2 bases; unmatched junction nucleotides: 3. The CDR3 sequence: CASSSSGSQETQYF. In DNA, the CDR3 is TGTGCCAGCAGTTCCAGCGGGAGTCAAGAGACCCAGTACTTC.

The chain is built from TRBV2 and TRBJ1-5; D not resolved. The CDR3 sequence is 15 residues long. CDR1 SNHLY and CDR2 FYNNEI come from the germline V gene. Trimming removed 4 bases from V and 4 bases from J, with 14 bases in between. CDR3 nucleotide sequence: TGTGCCAGCAGTGCGGAGGGAGGTGGGAATCAGCCCCAGCATTTT. Its translation is CASSAEGGGNQPQHF.

This rearrangement joins TRBV19 to TRBJ2-5, with 7 bases that match TRBD2. In germline, CDR1 is LNHDA, CDR2 SQIVND (reference sequence). This CDR3 spans 14 amino acids. V lost 5 bases, J lost 9 bases, and 12 bases stayed unmatched. The CDR3 DNA is TGTGCCAGTAGTCCGGGCTGGGTCCGGGGGGCCCAGTACTTC. It encodes CASSPGWVRGAQYF.

V usage is TRBV6-5 and J usage is TRBJ1-1; D remains ambiguous. V dropped 7 bases and J dropped 8 bases, with 23 bases sitting between them. The CDR3 is 15 amino acids. Germline CDR1 MNHEY, CDR2 SVGAGI. The CDR3 DNA reads TGTGCCAGCACCGATTTCTCTATAATTCCGCTGGAAGCTTTCTTT. Amino acids: CASTDFSIIPLEAFF.

The rearrangement joins TRBV7-2 to TRBJ2-3, with TRBD2 identical over 14 bases. Losses at the gene ends were 7 bases for V and 6 bases for J; bases not matched to a gene: 12. Germline lookup yields CDR1 SGHTA and CDR2 FQGNSA. CDR3 length: 17 residues. CDR3 protein: CASTKAGTSGSRDTQYF. The DNA for the CDR3 is TGTGCCAGCACCAAAGCCGGGACTAGCGGGAGTCGGGATACGCAGTATTTT.